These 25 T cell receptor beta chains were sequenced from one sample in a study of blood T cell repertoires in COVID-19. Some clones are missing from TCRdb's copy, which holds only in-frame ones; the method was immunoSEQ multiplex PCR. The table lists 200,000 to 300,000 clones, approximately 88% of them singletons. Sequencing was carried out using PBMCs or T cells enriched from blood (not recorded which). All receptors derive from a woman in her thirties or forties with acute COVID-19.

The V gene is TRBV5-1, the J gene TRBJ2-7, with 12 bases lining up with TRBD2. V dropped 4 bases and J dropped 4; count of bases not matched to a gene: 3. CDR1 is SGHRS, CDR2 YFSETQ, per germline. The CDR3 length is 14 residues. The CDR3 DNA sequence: TGCGCCAGCAGCGTCACTAGCGGGAGGTACGAGCAGTACTTC. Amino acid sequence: CASSVTSGRYEQYF.

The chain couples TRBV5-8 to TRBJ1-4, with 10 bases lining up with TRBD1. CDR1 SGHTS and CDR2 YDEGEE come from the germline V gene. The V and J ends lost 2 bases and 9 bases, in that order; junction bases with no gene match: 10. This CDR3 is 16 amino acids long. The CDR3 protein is CASSLPPGQGRQKLFF. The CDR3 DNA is TGTGCCAGCAGCTTACCCCCGGGACAGGGGCGGCAAAAACTGTTTTTT.

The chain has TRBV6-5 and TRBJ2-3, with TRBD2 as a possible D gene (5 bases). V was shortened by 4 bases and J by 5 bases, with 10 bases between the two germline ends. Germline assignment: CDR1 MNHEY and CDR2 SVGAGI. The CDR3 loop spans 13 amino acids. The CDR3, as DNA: TGTGCCAGCAGTTCGGGGTTTCGAGATACGCAGTATTTT. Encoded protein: CASSSGFRDTQYF.

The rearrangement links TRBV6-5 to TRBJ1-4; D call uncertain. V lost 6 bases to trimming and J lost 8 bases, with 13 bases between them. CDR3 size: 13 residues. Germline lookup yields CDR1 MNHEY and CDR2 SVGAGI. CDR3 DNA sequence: TGTGCCAGCAGCTCCGGGTCGCCGGAAAAACTGTTTTTT. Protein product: CASSSGSPEKLFF.

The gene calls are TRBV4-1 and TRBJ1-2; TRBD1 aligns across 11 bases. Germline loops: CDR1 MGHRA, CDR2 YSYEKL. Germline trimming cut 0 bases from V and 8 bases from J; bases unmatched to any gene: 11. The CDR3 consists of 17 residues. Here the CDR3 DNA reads TGCGCCAGCAGCCAAGATGTCCCCGGACAGGGGGCGTACGGCTACACCTTC. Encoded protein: CASSQDVPGQGAYGYTF.

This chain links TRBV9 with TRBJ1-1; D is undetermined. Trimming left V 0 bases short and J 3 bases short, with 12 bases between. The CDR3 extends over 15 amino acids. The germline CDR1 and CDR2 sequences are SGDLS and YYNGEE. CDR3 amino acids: CASSVGGNQYTEAFF. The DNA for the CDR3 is TGTGCCAGCAGCGTAGGAGGCAACCAATACACTGAAGCTTTCTTT.

CDR3 in amino acids: CASSFSGTGNNKQYF. For the CDR3, the DNA is TGTGCCAGCAGTTTCTCCGGGACAGGGAATAATAAGCAGTACTTC. V and J are TRBV6-5 and TRBJ2-7; 9 bases are shared with TRBD1. The germline V gene has CDR1 MNHEY and CDR2 SVGAGI. Germline trimming cut 4 bases from V and 8 bases from J; bases unmatched to any gene: 12. The CDR3 spans 15 residues.

Written as DNA, the CDR3 is TGCGCCAGCAGCTCCCTAACTCCGGTCAGGGGGGCACGGAATGAGCAGTTCTTC. This gives the protein CASSSLTPVRGARNEQFF. The chain has TRBV5-1 and TRBJ2-1, with D maybe TRBD1 (7 bases). Per the germline V gene, CDR1 is SGHRS and CDR2 is YFSETQ. This CDR3 contains 18 residues. Trimming removed 3 bases from V and 7 bases from J, with 26 bases in between.

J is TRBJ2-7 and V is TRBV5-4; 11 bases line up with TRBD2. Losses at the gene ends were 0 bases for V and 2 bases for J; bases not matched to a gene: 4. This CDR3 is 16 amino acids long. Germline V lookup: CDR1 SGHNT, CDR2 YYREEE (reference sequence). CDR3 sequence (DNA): TGTGCCAGCAGCTTGGGATCTAGCGGGAGGACCTACGAGCAGTACGTC. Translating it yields CASSLGSSGRTYEQYV.

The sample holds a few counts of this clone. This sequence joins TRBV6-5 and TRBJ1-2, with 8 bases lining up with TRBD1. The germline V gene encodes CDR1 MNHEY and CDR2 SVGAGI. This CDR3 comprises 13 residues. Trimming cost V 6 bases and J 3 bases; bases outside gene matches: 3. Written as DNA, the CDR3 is TGTGCCAGCAGAGGACAGGGACACTATGGCTACACCTTC. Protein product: CASRGQGHYGYTF.

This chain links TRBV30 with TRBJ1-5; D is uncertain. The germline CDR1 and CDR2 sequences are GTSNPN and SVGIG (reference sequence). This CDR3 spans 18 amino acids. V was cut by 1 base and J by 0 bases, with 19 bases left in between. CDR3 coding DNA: TGTGCCTGGAGTGAGCCAGGCCCCTCCTCGGATAGCAATCAGCCCCAGCATTTT. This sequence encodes CAWSEPGPSSDSNQPQHF.

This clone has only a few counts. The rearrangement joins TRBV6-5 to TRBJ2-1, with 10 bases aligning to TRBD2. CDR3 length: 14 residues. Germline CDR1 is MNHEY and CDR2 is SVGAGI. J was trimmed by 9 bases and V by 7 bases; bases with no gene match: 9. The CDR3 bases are TGTGCCAGCATAAGCGGGAGGGCCAAGGTTGAGCAGTTCTTC. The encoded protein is CASISGRAKVEQFF.

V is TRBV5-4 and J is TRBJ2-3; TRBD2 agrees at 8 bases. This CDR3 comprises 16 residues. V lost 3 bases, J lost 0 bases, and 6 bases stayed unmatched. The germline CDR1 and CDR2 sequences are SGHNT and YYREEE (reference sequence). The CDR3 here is CASSSGLAPSTDTQYF. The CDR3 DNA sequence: TGTGCCAGCAGCTCCGGACTAGCTCCCAGCACAGATACGCAGTATTTT.

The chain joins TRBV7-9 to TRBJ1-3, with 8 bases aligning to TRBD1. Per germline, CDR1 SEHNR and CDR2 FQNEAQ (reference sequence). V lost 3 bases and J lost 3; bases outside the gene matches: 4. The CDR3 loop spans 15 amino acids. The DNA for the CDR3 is TGTGCCAGCAGCTTCGACAGGGGAAATGGAAACACCATATATTTT. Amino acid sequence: CASSFDRGNGNTIYF.

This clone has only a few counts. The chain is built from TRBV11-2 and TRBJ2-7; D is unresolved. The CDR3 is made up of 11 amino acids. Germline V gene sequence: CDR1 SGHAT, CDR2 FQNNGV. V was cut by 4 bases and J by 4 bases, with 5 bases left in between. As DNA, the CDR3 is TGTGCCAGCAGCTCCCTTTACGAGCAGTACTTC. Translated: CASSSLYEQYF.

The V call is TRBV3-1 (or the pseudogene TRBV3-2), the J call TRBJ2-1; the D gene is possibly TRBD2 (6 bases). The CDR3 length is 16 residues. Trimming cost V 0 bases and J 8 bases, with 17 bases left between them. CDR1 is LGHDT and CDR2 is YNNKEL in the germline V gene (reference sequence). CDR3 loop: CASSQDGGIPSHEQFF. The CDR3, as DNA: TGTGCCAGCAGCCAAGATGGGGGGATACCCAGCCATGAGCAGTTCTTC.

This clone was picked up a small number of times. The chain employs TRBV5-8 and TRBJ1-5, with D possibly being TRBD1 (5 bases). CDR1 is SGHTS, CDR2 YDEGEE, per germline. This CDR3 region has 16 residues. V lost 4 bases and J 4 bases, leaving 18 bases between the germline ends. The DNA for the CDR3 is TGTGCCAGCAGCCGGTGGGGGGAGACAGAGAATCAGCCCCAGCATTTT. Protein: CASSRWGETENQPQHF.

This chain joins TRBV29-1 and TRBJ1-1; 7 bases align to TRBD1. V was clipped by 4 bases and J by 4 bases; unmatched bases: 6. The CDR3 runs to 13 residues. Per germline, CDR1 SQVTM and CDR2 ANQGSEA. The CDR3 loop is CSVGLQGPTEAFF. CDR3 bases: TGCAGCGTTGGATTACAGGGGCCCACTGAAGCTTTCTTT.

The CDR3 loop reads CASSARGDQNTEAFF. The CDR3 bases are TGTGCCAGCAGCGCCAGGGGGGACCAGAACACTGAAGCTTTCTTT. V and J are TRBV9 and TRBJ1-1, with 7 bases matching TRBD1. CDR1 is SGDLS, CDR2 YYNGEE, per germline. V gave up 3 bases and J gave up 1 base; unmatched junction bases: 6. CDR3 size: 15 residues. Filled out from reference TRBV9 and TRBJ1-1, the complete variable domain reads DSGVTQTPKHLITATGQRVTLRCSPRSGDLSVYWYQQSLDQGLQFLIQYYNGEERAKGNILERFSAQQFPDLHSELNLSSLELGDSALYFCASSARGDQNTEAFFGQGTRLTVV.

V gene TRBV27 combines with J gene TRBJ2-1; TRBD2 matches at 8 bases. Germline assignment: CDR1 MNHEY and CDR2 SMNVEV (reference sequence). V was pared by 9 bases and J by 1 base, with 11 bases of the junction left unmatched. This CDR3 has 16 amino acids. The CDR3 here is CASTRAGASSYNEQFF. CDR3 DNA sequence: TGTGCCAGTACGAGAGCGGGAGCGTCGTCCTACAATGAGCAGTTCTTC.

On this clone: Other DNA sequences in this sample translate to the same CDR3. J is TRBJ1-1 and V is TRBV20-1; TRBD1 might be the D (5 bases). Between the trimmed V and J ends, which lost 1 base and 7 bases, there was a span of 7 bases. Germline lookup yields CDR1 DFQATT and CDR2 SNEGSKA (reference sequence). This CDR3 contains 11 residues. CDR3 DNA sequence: TGCAGTGCTAGAGTAACAGGTGAAGCTTTCTTT. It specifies CSARVTGEAFF.

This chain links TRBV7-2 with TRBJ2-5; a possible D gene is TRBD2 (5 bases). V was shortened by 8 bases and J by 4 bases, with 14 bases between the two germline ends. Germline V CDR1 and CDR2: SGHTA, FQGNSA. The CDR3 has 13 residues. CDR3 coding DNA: TGTGCCAGCCAGAAAACCCGGGGAGAGACCCAGTACTTC. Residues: CASQKTRGETQYF.

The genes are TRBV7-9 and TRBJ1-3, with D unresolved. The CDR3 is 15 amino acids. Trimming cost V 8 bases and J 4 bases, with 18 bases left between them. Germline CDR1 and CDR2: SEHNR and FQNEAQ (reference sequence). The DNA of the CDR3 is TGTGCCAGCTGTTGCAGGTTGGTCTCCGGAAACACCATATATTTT. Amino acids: CASCCRLVSGNTIYF. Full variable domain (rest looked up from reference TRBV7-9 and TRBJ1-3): DTGVSQNPRHKITKRGQNVTFRCDPISEHNRLYWYRQTLGQGPEFLTYFQNEAQLEKSRLLSDRFSAERPKGSFSTLEIQRTEQGDSAMYLCASCCRLVSGNTIYFGEGSWLTVV.

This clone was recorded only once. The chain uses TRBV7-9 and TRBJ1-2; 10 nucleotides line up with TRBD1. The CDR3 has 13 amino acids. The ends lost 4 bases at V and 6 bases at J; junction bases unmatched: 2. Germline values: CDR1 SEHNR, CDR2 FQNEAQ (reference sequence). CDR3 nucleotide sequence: TGTGCCAGCAGCTACGGGACAGGGGATGGCTACACCTTC. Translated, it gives CASSYGTGDGYTF. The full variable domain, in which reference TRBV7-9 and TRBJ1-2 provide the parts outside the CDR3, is DTGVSQNPRHKITKRGQNVTFRCDPISEHNRLYWYRQTLGQGPEFLTYFQNEAQLEKSRLLSDRFSAERPKGSFSTLEIQRTEQGDSAMYLCASSYGTGDGYTFGSGTRLTVV.

This CDR3 is CASSLSVQGAKNIQYF. In DNA, the CDR3 is TGTGCCAGCAGTTTATCCGTCCAGGGAGCCAAAAACATTCAGTACTTC. This chain joins TRBV27 and TRBJ2-4; the D gene is possibly TRBD1 (5 bases). The CDR3 spans 16 residues. CDR1 and CDR2 from the germline V gene are MNHEY and SMNVEV (reference sequence). V lost 0 bases to trimming and J lost 0 bases, with 9 bases between them.